The 31 T cell receptor beta chains in this list originate from one sample, sequenced in a study of T cell repertoires in cytomegalovirus infection. TCRdb passed the reads through MiXCR, listing each CDR3 protein once. The sample records a few hundred thousand distinct CDR3 sequences, about 26% being singletons. Sequenced input: PBMCs. The receptors here all came from a human donor in good health (CMV status not recorded). Some clones in this sample may be carry-over from other donors' samples.

This clonotype was counted many times. The chain carries TRBV7-6 and TRBJ2-7; the match to TRBD2 covers 7 bases. The CDR3 covers 14 residues. The germline gives CDR1 SGHVS, CDR2 FNYEAQ. After removal of 5 bases from V and 0 bases from J, the junction contained 4 bases not matched to a gene. The CDR3 sequence: CASSPIAGSYEQYF. Written as DNA, the CDR3 is TGTGCCAGCAGCCCGATAGCGGGCTCCTACGAGCAGTACTTC.

J is TRBJ2-2 and V is TRBV12-3 or TRBV12-4, with 7 bases identical to TRBD2. This CDR3 comprises 15 residues. Trimming took 6 bases from V and 5 from J; bases not matched to a gene: 9. CDR3 loop: CASRLGGRGTGELFF. The CDR3 bases are TGTGCCAGCAGACTGGGTGGGAGGGGAACCGGGGAGCTGTTTTTT.

The rearrangement joins TRBV30 to TRBJ2-1; 9 nucleotides match TRBD2. Germline-derived CDR1 and CDR2 are GTSNPN and SVGIG (reference sequence). Trimming removed 2 bases from V and 9 bases from J; junction bases left unmatched: 5. The CDR3 loop spans 13 amino acids. The CDR3 region has the DNA TGTGCCTGGAGTCCGAATAGCGGGGGTGAGCAGTTCTTC. Protein sequence: CAWSPNSGGEQFF.

This clonotype was counted at least ten times. The chain carries TRBV7-2 and TRBJ2-1, with D tentatively TRBD1 (6 bases). CDR3 length: 15 residues. Germline lookup yields CDR1 SGHTA and CDR2 FQGNSA. With 1 base removed from V and 3 bases from J, the gap between germline ends came to 10 bases. In nucleotides, the CDR3 is TGTGCCAGCAGCTTAGTGGGACAAGTCTACAATGAGCAGTTCTTC. Translation gives CASSLVGQVYNEQFF.

The chain joins TRBV7-6 to TRBJ2-2; 8 nucleotides agree with TRBD2. CDR1 is SGHVS and CDR2 is FNYEAQ in the germline V gene. The CDR3 totals 15 residues. The junction had 6 bases not matched to a gene; V was cut back by 3 bases and J by 6 bases. As DNA, the CDR3 is TGTGCCAGCAGCTTGAGGTCCGGGAGGGCCGGGGAGCTGTTTTTT. Translated: CASSLRSGRAGELFF.

The chain links TRBV6-2 or TRBV6-3 to TRBJ1-1; no clear D gene. The CDR3 sequence is 14 residues long. The ends were cut back, 2 bases at V and 0 bases at J, with 7 bases in the middle. Germline V CDR1 and CDR2: MNHEY, SVGEGT. The CDR3 nucleotides are TGTGCCAGCAGTTACGGGCACATGAACACTGAAGCTTTCTTT. Amino acids: CASSYGHMNTEAFF.

This clonotype appeared a few times. The chain is built from TRBV2 and TRBJ2-7, with TRBD2 matching 10 bases. Trimming removed 11 bases from V and 2 bases from J; junction bases left unmatched: 12. The CDR3 is made up of 15 amino acids. The V gene's germline CDR1 is SNHLY and CDR2 FYNNEI. The CDR3 region is CAVSASSGSPYEQYV. Here the CDR3 DNA reads TGTGCCGTCAGCGCTTCTAGCGGGAGTCCCTACGAGCAGTACGTC.

The gene calls are TRBV7-2 and TRBJ2-3; TRBD2 agrees at 12 bases. J lost 4 bases, V lost 5 bases, and 10 bases had no gene match. Looked up from germline, CDR1 is SGHTA and CDR2 is FQGNSA. The CDR3 runs to 17 residues. CDR3 sequence: CASSPRTSGVVADTQYF. The CDR3 DNA reads TGTGCCAGCAGCCCCAGGACTAGCGGGGTTGTGGCAGATACGCAGTATTTT. Filled out from reference TRBV7-2 and TRBJ2-3, the complete variable domain reads GAGVSQSPSNKVTEKGKDVELRCDPISGHTALYWYRQSLGQGLEFLIYFQGNSAPDKSGLPSDRFSAERTGGSVSTLTIQRTQQEDSAVYLCASSPRTSGVVADTQYFGPGTRLTVL.

V gene TRBV29-1 combines with J gene TRBJ2-1, with D possibly TRBD2 on 5 matching bases. CDR1 SQVTM and CDR2 ANQGSEA come from the germline V gene. The germline V and J ends were trimmed by 7 bases and 0 bases, with 10 bases remaining between them. This CDR3 is 13 amino acids long. The CDR3 sequence is CSAEGLSYNEQFF. The DNA for the CDR3 is TGCAGCGCCGAAGGACTCTCCTACAATGAGCAGTTCTTC.

This clonotype has just a few counts. V is TRBV29-1 and J is TRBJ1-4; D is undetermined. Trimming stripped 5 bases from V and 7 bases from J, with 11 bases between. The CDR3 covers 12 residues. Germline V gene lookup returns CDR1 SQVTM and CDR2 ANQGSEA. The chain's CDR3 is CSVLGRSEKLFF. CDR3 DNA: TGCAGCGTTCTGGGAAGGAGTGAAAAACTGTTTTTT.

This clonotype has more than one count but fewer than ten. V is TRBV6-2 or TRBV6-3 and J is TRBJ2-7; a possible D gene is TRBD1 (5 bases). V was pared by 0 bases and J by 2 bases, with 5 bases between. The CDR3 runs 13 residues. In germline, CDR1 is MNHEY, CDR2 SVGEGT. The CDR3 nucleotides are TGTGCCAGCAGTTACTCGGACACCTACGAGCAGTACGTC. It translates to CASSYSDTYEQYV.

This chain uses TRBV7-2 with TRBJ2-1, with D perhaps matching TRBD2 (6 bases). V lost 2 bases to trimming and J lost 4 bases, with 12 bases between them. The CDR3 extends over 15 amino acids. Germline-derived CDR1 and CDR2 are SGHTA and FQGNSA. CDR3 in DNA: TGTGCCAGCAGCTTACCGGCTGGGGGGTACAATGAGCAGTTCTTC. It is translated as CASSLPAGGYNEQFF.

Concerning this clonotype itself: A clone one base away is much larger, so this may be a read error. V is TRBV7-8 and J is TRBJ2-7, with 8 positions matching TRBD1. The CDR3 runs 14 residues. After removal of 1 base from V and 2 bases from J, the junction contained 1 base not matched to a gene. CDR1 and CDR2 (germline): SGHVS, FQNEAQ. CDR3 sequence reads: CASSLEQGAYEQYF. The CDR3 DNA is TGTGCCAGCAGCTTAGAACAGGGGGCCTACGAGCAGTACTTC.

This clonotype was observed a few times. The rearrangement links TRBV7-2 to TRBJ2-7; the D gene could be TRBD1 or TRBD2 (5 bases each). Germline assignment: CDR1 SGHTA and CDR2 FQGNSA. The V gene lost 5 bases and the J gene lost 12 bases, with 17 bases spanning the gap. This CDR3 has 12 amino acids. CDR3 coding DNA: TGTGCCAGCAGCCATCCTGTTAAGGGGAGGTACTTC. As protein: CASSHPVKGRYF.

This clonotype has more than one count but fewer than ten. The J gene is TRBJ2-3, the V gene TRBV6-1; 7 bases agree with TRBD2. V lost 5 bases and J lost 1; bases outside the gene matches: 9. This CDR3 comprises 16 residues. The germline gives CDR1 MNHNS, CDR2 SASEGT. CDR3 sequence: CASSLMTSLRTDTQYF. In DNA, the CDR3 is TGTGCCAGCAGTCTTATGACTAGCCTTCGCACAGATACGCAGTATTTT.

This clonotype was picked up a small number of times. The V call is TRBV12-3 or TRBV12-4, the J call TRBJ1-2; D gene uncertain. This CDR3 comprises 15 residues. Trimming removed 5 bases at V and 0 bases at J, with 13 bases between. CDR3: CASSLQEQANYGYTF. CDR3 bases: TGTGCCAGCAGTCTTCAGGAGCAAGCTAACTATGGCTACACCTTC.

This clonotype was seen repeatedly, ten times or more. The J gene is TRBJ1-5, the V gene TRBV7-9; D is uncertain. The V gene's germline CDR1 is SEHNR and CDR2 FQNEAQ (reference sequence). V lost 5 bases to trimming and J lost 5 bases, with 16 bases between them. CDR3 length: 15 residues. The CDR3 sequence is CASSPLTNGDQPQHF. Written as DNA, the CDR3 is TGTGCCAGCAGCCCCCTAACAAACGGAGATCAGCCCCAGCATTTT.

This clonotype was counted ten times or more. This rearrangement joins TRBV7-2 to TRBJ2-2, with 8 bases identical to TRBD1. The CDR3 runs to 17 residues. CDR1 is SGHTA and CDR2 is FQGNSA in the germline V gene. V shed 0 bases, J shed 4 bases, and the junction held 7 bases outside the gene matches. The CDR3 DNA reads as TGTGCCAGCAGCTTAGCATCGGGACAGGCAGGCACCGGGGAGCTGTTTTTT. This sequence encodes CASSLASGQAGTGELFF.

This clonotype was seen more than once but under ten times. J is TRBJ2-5 and V is TRBV27; D perhaps matches TRBD2 (6 bases). The V gene lost 7 bases and the J gene lost 1 base, with 19 bases spanning the gap. The CDR3 has 16 residues. The germline V gene encodes CDR1 MNHEY and CDR2 SMNVEV (reference sequence). In DNA form, the CDR3 reads TGTGCCAGCATAGCCTCCGGCGGGACCCTCCAAGAGACCCAGTACTTC. It specifies CASIASGGTLQETQYF.

The chain links TRBV10-2 to TRBJ2-5; D may correspond to TRBD1 or TRBD2 (6 bases each). CDR3 length equals 13 residues. V lost 8 bases and J lost 5, with 15 bases in between. Germline V CDR1 and CDR2: WSHSY, SAAADI. CDR3 nucleotide sequence: TGCGCCAGCGATCCGGAGGGGGAGGAGACCCAGTACTTC. Translation gives CASDPEGEETQYF.

In this sample, this clonotype turned up once. This rearrangement joins TRBV6-1 to TRBJ2-1, with TRBD1 identical over 9 bases. V dropped 6 bases and J dropped 2; count of bases not matched to a gene: 5. The V gene's germline CDR1 is MNHNS and CDR2 SASEGT. The CDR3 loop spans 15 amino acids. In DNA, the CDR3 is TGTGCCAGCAGAGGAGACAGGGGGACCTACAATGAGCAGTTCTTC. It specifies CASRGDRGTYNEQFF.

This clonotype came up once. The gene calls are TRBV6-2 or TRBV6-3 and TRBJ2-4, with TRBD1 identical over 8 bases. CDR1 and CDR2 (germline): MNHEY, SVGEGT. J lost 8 bases, V lost 2 bases, and 8 bases had no gene match. The CDR3 runs 15 residues. The DNA for the CDR3 is TGTGCCAGCAGTTACCTGGACAGGGCGAGGGACATTCAGTACTTC. This gives the protein CASSYLDRARDIQYF.

The chain has TRBV6-5 and TRBJ2-5; D gene unclear. The V end was cut by 6 bases, the J end by 2 bases, with 13 bases between. The CDR3 has 14 amino acids. Germline CDR1 and CDR2: MNHEY and SVGAGI. Here the CDR3 DNA reads TGTGCCAGCAGCCGTTTTGACCGGCAAGAGACCCAGTACTTC. It codes for CASSRFDRQETQYF.

The CDR3 bases are TGTGCCAGCAGCCAAAGTATGGCTGAGCAGTTCTTC. It codes for CASSQSMAEQFF. The chain couples TRBV3-1 to TRBJ2-1; D is unresolved. The CDR3 loop spans 12 amino acids. In germline, CDR1 is LGHDT, CDR2 YNNKEL (reference sequence). V lost 2 bases and J 9 bases, leaving 8 bases between the germline ends.

V and J are TRBV27 and TRBJ2-7; D not resolved. V lost 5 bases to trimming and J lost 0 bases, with 11 bases between them. In germline, CDR1 is MNHEY, CDR2 SMNVEV (reference sequence). The CDR3 has 14 residues. In DNA form, the CDR3 reads TGTGCCAGCAGTCCCCGGCCCACCTCCTACGAGCAGTACTTC. Translated, it gives CASSPRPTSYEQYF.

This clonotype was recorded many times. The V and J genes are TRBV12-3 or TRBV12-4 and TRBJ1-2; possibly TRBD1 for D (5 bases). The CDR3 has 13 residues. V was clipped by 6 bases and J by 0 bases, with 8 bases between them. CDR3 residues: CASSLTANYGYTF. In nucleotides, the CDR3 is TGTGCCAGCAGCCTGACAGCTAACTATGGCTACACCTTC.

This sequence joins TRBV13 and TRBJ2-3; TRBD2 might be the D (5 bases). In germline, CDR1 is PRHDT, CDR2 FYEKMQ (reference sequence). This CDR3 contains 17 residues. V lost 3 bases and J lost 2, with 18 bases in between. The CDR3 coding sequence is TGTGCCAGCAGCTTCGGGTTGCGGAACGACTACACAGATACGCAGTATTTT. It specifies CASSFGLRNDYTDTQYF.

This chain joins TRBV18 and TRBJ1-5, with D hard to call. The germline V and J ends were trimmed by 5 bases and 9 bases, with 20 bases remaining between them. Germline values: CDR1 KGHSH, CDR2 LQKENI. The CDR3 consists of 15 residues. The CDR3 loop is CASSASNTGARPQHF. The CDR3 DNA reads TGTGCCAGCTCAGCTTCCAACACGGGCGCTAGGCCCCAGCATTTT. Combining the CDR3 with reference TRBV18 and TRBJ1-5 gives the whole variable domain NAGVMQNPRHLVRRRGQEARLRCSPMKGHSHVYWYRQLPEEGLKFMVYLQKENIIDESGMPKERFSAEFPKEGPSILRIQQVVRGDSAAYFCASSASNTGARPQHFGDGTRLSIL.

Turning to this clonotype: Here the CDR3 omits its conserved ending phenylalanine or tryptophan, so a read error is the likely source. The chain uses TRBV7-2 and TRBJ2-3, with TRBD2 matching 10 bases. The CDR3 spans 18 residues. V shed 1 base, J shed 4 bases, and the junction held 11 bases outside the gene matches. CDR1 and CDR2 from the germline V gene are SGHTA and FQGNSA. This CDR3 reads CASSLEPSGSLRADTQYL. The CDR3 DNA reads as TGTGCCAGCAGCTTAGAGCCTAGCGGGAGTTTGCGGGCAGATACGCAGTATCTT.

V gene TRBV7-6 combines with J gene TRBJ1-2; 8 bases fit TRBD1. The CDR3 totals 12 residues. CDR1 is SGHVS, CDR2 FNYEAQ, per germline. J was trimmed by 9 bases and V by 6 bases; bases with no gene match: 6. The CDR3, as DNA: TGTGCCAGCAGATCTGGACAGGGTCGCTACACCTTC. Amino acid sequence: CASRSGQGRYTF. Drawing the rest from reference TRBV7-6 and TRBJ1-2, the complete variable domain is GAGVSQSPRYKVTKRGQDVALRCDPISGHVSLYWYRQALGQGPEFLTYFNYEAQQDKSGLPNDRFSAERPEGSISTLTIQRTEQRDSAMYRCASRSGQGRYTFGSGTRLTVV.

The chain joins TRBV7-2 to TRBJ1-5; D gene ambiguous. The CDR3 has 13 amino acids. CDR1 is SGHTA and CDR2 is FQGNSA in the germline V gene. V lost 3 bases and J lost 8, with 11 bases in between. The CDR3, as DNA: TGTGCCAGCAGCTTCTCAGTTGGGGAGCCCCAGCATTTT. Protein: CASSFSVGEPQHF.